The 18 T cell receptor beta chains reported below all come from one sample, sequenced in a study of blood T cell repertoires in COVID-19. TCRdb keeps only in-frame clones here, not all; method: immunoSEQ multiplex PCR. The data show about 200,000 clones, 80% to 90% seen once. The sample was peripheral blood. The receptors come from a man between 18 and 35 years old with active or convalescent COVID-19.

This chain links TRBV9 with TRBJ1-3; 7 nucleotides agree with TRBD1. The ends lost 2 bases at V and 3 bases at J; junction bases unmatched: 2. Germline-derived CDR1 and CDR2 are SGDLS and YYNGEE. This CDR3 is 14 amino acids long. Here the CDR3 DNA reads TGTGCCAGCAGCGTCGACAGGGTTGGAAACACCATATATTTT. Amino acid sequence: CASSVDRVGNTIYF.

V usage is TRBV28 and J usage is TRBJ2-3; 11 nucleotides match TRBD2. The CDR3 runs to 14 residues. Germline CDR1 is MDHEN and CDR2 is SYDVKM. The V gene end was trimmed by 4 bases and the J gene end by 7 bases; junction bases not matched to a gene: 4. The CDR3 here is CASSYTSGSNTQYF. CDR3 DNA sequence: TGTGCCAGCAGTTATACTAGCGGGAGTAATACGCAGTATTTT.

V and J are TRBV2 and TRBJ2-7; D is perhaps TRBD2 (6 bases). Per germline, CDR1 SNHLY and CDR2 FYNNEI. Trimming removed 5 bases at V and 2 bases at J, with 10 bases between. The CDR3 contains 13 residues. The CDR3 spells CASSQEGTYEQYF. For the CDR3, the DNA is TGTGCCAGCAGTCAGGAGGGGACCTACGAGCAGTACTTC.

At least ten counts were recorded for this clone. J is TRBJ1-4 and V is TRBV7-9; 10 bases are a match to TRBD1. Germline values: CDR1 SEHNR, CDR2 FQNEAQ (reference sequence). Trimming removed 1 base from V and 5 bases from J; junction bases left unmatched: 7. This CDR3 comprises 17 residues. The CDR3 loop is CASSLGDRGRMNEKLFF. As DNA, the CDR3 is TGTGCCAGCAGCTTAGGCGACAGGGGGCGAATGAATGAAAAACTGTTTTTT.

The chain recombines TRBV10-3 with TRBJ2-1; tentative D call: TRBD2 (7 bases). V lost 9 bases and J lost 5, with 17 bases in between. CDR3 length equals 14 residues. CDR1 and CDR2 from the germline V gene are ENHRY and SYGVKD. The CDR3: CAMGASGPNNEQFF. As DNA, the CDR3 is TGTGCCATGGGGGCTAGCGGACCGAACAATGAGCAGTTCTTC.

This chain links TRBV14 with TRBJ1-1; 12 positions agree with TRBD1. Trimming removed 10 bases from V and 4 bases from J; junction bases left unmatched: 10. The germline gives CDR1 SGHDN, CDR2 FVKESK. The CDR3 consists of 15 residues. CDR3 sequence reads: CATYVPGQGATEAFF. Written as DNA, the CDR3 is TGTGCCACCTATGTACCGGGACAGGGGGCCACTGAAGCTTTCTTT.

V is TRBV9 and J is TRBJ2-3; D may be TRBD1 (6 bases). Trimming took 3 bases from V and 6 from J, leaving 14 bases between them. Per the germline V gene, CDR1 is SGDLS and CDR2 is YYNGEE. This CDR3 spans 14 amino acids. CDR3 bases: TGTGCCAGCAGCGGTACAGGGACCCCGGATACGCAGTATTTT. This encodes CASSGTGTPDTQYF. The complete variable domain, with remaining parts taken from reference TRBV9 and TRBJ2-3, reads DSGVTQTPKHLITATGQRVTLRCSPRSGDLSVYWYQQSLDQGLQFLIQYYNGEERAKGNILERFSAQQFPDLHSELNLSSLELGDSALYFCASSGTGTPDTQYFGPGTRLTVL.

The V call is TRBV6-6, the J call TRBJ1-2; D remains unclear. This CDR3 region has 12 residues. CDR1 MNHNY and CDR2 SVGAGI come from the germline V gene (reference sequence). The V end was cut by 6 bases, the J end by 4 bases, with 9 bases between. CDR3 coding DNA: TGTGCCAGCAGGACCACGGGCTATGGCTACACCTTC. It codes for CASRTTGYGYTF.

The rearrangement uses TRBV6-4 and TRBJ2-2; 8 bases are a match to TRBD1. Germline V gives CDR1 MRHNA, CDR2 SNTAGT. CDR3 length: 15 residues. V was pared by 6 bases and J by 4 bases, with 7 bases of the junction left unmatched. Here the CDR3 DNA reads TGTGCCAGCAGAGAGGGGACAGGTATCACCGGGGAGCTGTTTTTT. Protein product: CASREGTGITGELFF.

In DNA form, the CDR3 reads TGTGCCAGCAGCCGCGGACAGGGGACTGAAGCTTTCTTT. Translated, it gives CASSRGQGTEAFF. The chain combines TRBV4-2 with TRBJ1-1; 9 bases are shared with TRBD1. The CDR3 is 13 residues long. J gave up 5 bases and V 4 bases, and 2 bases lay outside the gene matches. Germline V gene data show CDR1 as LGHNA and CDR2 as YNFKEQ.

This clone was seen more than once but under ten times. The CDR3 here is CASSSAGGVVYGYTF. The DNA for the CDR3 is TGTGCCAGCAGCTCAGCTGGCGGGGTAGTCTATGGCTACACCTTC. The chain has TRBV7-9 and TRBJ1-2; the D is unclear. The V end lost 4 bases, the J end lost 4 bases, and 16 bases lay between the germline ends. The germline V gene encodes CDR1 SEHNR and CDR2 FQNEAQ (reference sequence). CDR3 length equals 15 residues.

The genes are TRBV9 and TRBJ2-2; maybe TRBD2 (5 bases). This CDR3 is 14 amino acids long. Trimming left V 4 bases short and J 6 bases short, with 13 bases between. Germline assignment: CDR1 SGDLS and CDR2 YYNGEE. Written as DNA, the CDR3 is TGTGCCAGCAGCCTAGAGGTCGGGGCCGGGGAGCTGTTTTTT. It specifies CASSLEVGAGELFF.

The chain combines TRBV6-2 or TRBV6-3 with TRBJ1-3; D might be TRBD1 (6 bases). Germline CDR1 MNHEY, CDR2 SVGEGT. The CDR3 spans 14 residues. V was cut by 5 bases and J by 0 bases, with 8 bases left in between. DNA for the CDR3: TGTGCCAGCAGTGACAGGAGCTCTGGAAACACCATATATTTT. It encodes CASSDRSSGNTIYF.

This sequence joins TRBV28 and TRBJ1-5, with 8 bases fitting TRBD1. Unmatched junction bases numbered 3, after V lost 4 bases and J lost 4 bases. This CDR3 comprises 14 residues. CDR1 is MDHEN and CDR2 is SYDVKM in the germline V gene. CDR3 sequence reads: CASSSYRGNQPQHF. CDR3 nucleotides: TGTGCCAGCAGTTCATACAGGGGGAATCAGCCCCAGCATTTT.

The chain uses TRBV3-1 (or the pseudogene TRBV3-2) and TRBJ1-3, with TRBD1 as a possible D gene (5 bases). V was clipped by 8 bases and J by 4 bases, with 21 bases between them. The germline V gene has CDR1 LGHDT and CDR2 YNNKEL (reference sequence). This CDR3 comprises 16 residues. The CDR3 DNA is TGTGCCAGCGGCATATTGGACACAAGGCGGGGAAACACCATATATTTT. Encoded protein: CASGILDTRRGNTIYF.

The chain combines TRBV28 with TRBJ2-7, with D perhaps matching TRBD1 (5 bases). The V gene's germline CDR1 is MDHEN and CDR2 SYDVKM. Trimming pared 3 bases from V and 3 bases from J, leaving 18 bases between. CDR3 length equals 16 residues. The DNA for the CDR3 is TGTGCCAGCAGTTTTCCCCTCCAGGGTGGTAGCTACGAGCAGTACTTC. Residues: CASSFPLQGGSYEQYF. Full variable domain (rest looked up from reference TRBV28 and TRBJ2-7): DVKVTQSSRYLVKRTGEKVFLECVQDMDHENMFWYRQDPGLGLRLIYFSYDVKMKEKGDIPEGYSVSREKKERFSLILESASTNQTSMYLCASSFPLQGGSYEQYFGPGTRLTVT.

V and J are TRBV27 and TRBJ2-1; TRBD2 matches 7 bases. Germline V gives CDR1 MNHEY, CDR2 SMNVEV (reference sequence). The CDR3 consists of 17 residues. V was pared by 6 bases and J by 0 bases, with 11 bases of the junction left unmatched. The CDR3 nucleotides are TGTGCCAGCAGCCAAAGACTAGCTGGGGGCTCCTACAATGAGCAGTTCTTC. Protein product: CASSQRLAGGSYNEQFF.

V is TRBV29-1 and J is TRBJ1-1, with TRBD1 identical over 9 bases. Germline values: CDR1 SQVTM, CDR2 ANQGSEA. Trimming cost V 1 base and J 5 bases; bases outside gene matches: 5. The CDR3 consists of 14 residues. CDR3 residues: CSVEAGQGGTEAFF. DNA of the CDR3: TGCAGCGTTGAAGCGGGACAGGGAGGTACTGAAGCTTTCTTT. Full variable domain (rest looked up from reference TRBV29-1 and TRBJ1-1): SAVISQKPSRDICQRGTSLTIQCQVDSQVTMMFWYRQQPGQSLTLIATANQGSEATYESGFVIDKFPISRPNLTFSTLTVSNMSPEDSSIYLCSVEAGQGGTEAFFGQGTRLTVV.